This T cell receptor (beta chain) was observed in a study of cytomegalovirus exposure and HLA in healthy donors. Points on this clone: Its target is unknown.

Vbeta (60) and Jbeta (13) primers were used in the PCR. Sequencing was performed with immunoSEQ multiplex PCR; in TCRdb, only in-frame clones are kept and a portion is missing. Of a few hundred thousand clones listed, around four fifths are singletons. V was trimmed by 8 bases and J by 1 base, leaving 15 bases between them. The CDR3 has 15 amino acids. CDR1 and CDR2 from the germline V gene are MNHNS and SASEGT. General study points: Previous analysis showed most TCR beta V segments were productive about 90% or about 30% of the time. Differences between HLA loci emerged in a later analysis of TCR association rates, with DRB1 most and HLA-C fewest.

This sequence was found in a woman aged 40 to 50 in good health and CMV-seropositive. The sample taken for sequencing was PBMCs. The chain combines TRBV6-1 with TRBJ2-1, with D perhaps TRBD1 (6 bases). CDR3 sequence (DNA): TGTGCCAGCCGCGACAGGAAAAGTTCCTACAATGAGCAGTTCTTC. The encoded protein is CASRDRKSSYNEQFF.